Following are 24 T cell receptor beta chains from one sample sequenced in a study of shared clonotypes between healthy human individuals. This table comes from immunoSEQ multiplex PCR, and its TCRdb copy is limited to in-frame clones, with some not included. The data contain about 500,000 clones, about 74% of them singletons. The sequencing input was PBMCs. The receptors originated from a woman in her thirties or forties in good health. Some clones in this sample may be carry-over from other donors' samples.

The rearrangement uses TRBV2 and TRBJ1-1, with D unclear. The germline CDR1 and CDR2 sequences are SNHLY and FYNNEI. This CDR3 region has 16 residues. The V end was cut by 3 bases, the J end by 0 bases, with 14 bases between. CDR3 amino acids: CASSDGRAIMNTEAFF. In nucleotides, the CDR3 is TGTGCCAGCAGTGATGGGCGTGCCATCATGAACACTGAAGCTTTCTTT.

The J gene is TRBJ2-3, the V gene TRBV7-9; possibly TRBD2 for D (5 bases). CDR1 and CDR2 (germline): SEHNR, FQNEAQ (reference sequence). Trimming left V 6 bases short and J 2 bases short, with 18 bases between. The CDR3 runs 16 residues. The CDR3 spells CASRRSRLANTDTQYF. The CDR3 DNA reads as TGTGCCAGCAGGCGTAGCCGGCTAGCAAACACAGATACGCAGTATTTT. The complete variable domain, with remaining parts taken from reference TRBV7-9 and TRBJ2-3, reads DTGVSQNPRHKITKRGQNVTFRCDPISEHNRLYWYRQTLGQGPEFLTYFQNEAQLEKSRLLSDRFSAERPKGSFSTLEIQRTEQGDSAMYLCASRRSRLANTDTQYFGPGTRLTVL.

The CDR3 DNA follows: TGTGCCAGCAGCGAGCGGGGGCGGGAGACCCAGTACTTC. This sequence encodes CASSERGRETQYF. The chain is built from TRBV5-6 and TRBJ2-5, with 8 nucleotides matching TRBD2. This CDR3 has 13 residues. From germline, CDR1 is SGHDT and CDR2 YYEEEE. V shed 4 bases, J shed 5 bases, and the junction held 4 bases outside the gene matches. Looking up the rest from reference TRBV5-6 and TRBJ2-5 gives the full variable domain: DAGVTQSPTHLIKTRGQQVTLRCSPKSGHDTVSWYQQALGQGPQFIFQYYEEEERQRGNFPDRFSGHQFPNYSSELNVNALLLGDSALYLCASSERGRETQYFGPGTRLLVL.

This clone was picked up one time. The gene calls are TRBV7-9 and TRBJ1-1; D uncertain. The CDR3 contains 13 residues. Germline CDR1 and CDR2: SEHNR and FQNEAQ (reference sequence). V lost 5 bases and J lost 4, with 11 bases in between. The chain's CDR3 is CASSDTGFTEAFF. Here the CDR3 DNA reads TGTGCCAGCAGCGACACTGGGTTCACTGAAGCTTTCTTT.

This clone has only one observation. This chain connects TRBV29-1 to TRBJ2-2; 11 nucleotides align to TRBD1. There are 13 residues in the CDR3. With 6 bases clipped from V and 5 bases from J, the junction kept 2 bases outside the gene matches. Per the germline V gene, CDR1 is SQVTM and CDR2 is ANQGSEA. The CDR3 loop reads CSVWDRGTGELFF. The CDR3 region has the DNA TGCAGCGTGTGGGACAGGGGGACCGGGGAGCTGTTTTTT.

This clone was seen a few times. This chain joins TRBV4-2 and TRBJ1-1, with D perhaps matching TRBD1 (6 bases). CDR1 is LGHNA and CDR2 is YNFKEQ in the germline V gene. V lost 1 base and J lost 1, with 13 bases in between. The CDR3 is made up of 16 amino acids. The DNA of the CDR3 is TGTGCCAGCAGCCAAGTTACCCAGGGGAAGAACACTGAAGCTTTCTTT. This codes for CASSQVTQGKNTEAFF.

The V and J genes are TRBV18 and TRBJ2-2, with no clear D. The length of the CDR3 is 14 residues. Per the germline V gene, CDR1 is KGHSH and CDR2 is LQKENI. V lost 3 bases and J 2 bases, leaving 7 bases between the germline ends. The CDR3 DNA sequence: TGTGCCAGCTCACCTAGCCCAAACACCGGGGAGCTGTTTTTT. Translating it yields CASSPSPNTGELFF.

CDR3 sequence reads: CASSPSQGSSYEQYF. The CDR3, as DNA: TGTGCCAGCAGCCCCTCACAGGGAAGCTCCTACGAGCAGTACTTC. The chain couples TRBV5-4 to TRBJ2-7; D might be TRBD1 (6 bases). Looked up from germline, CDR1 is SGHNT and CDR2 is YYREEE (reference sequence). V was clipped by 4 bases and J by 0 bases, with 14 bases between them. The CDR3 runs to 15 residues.

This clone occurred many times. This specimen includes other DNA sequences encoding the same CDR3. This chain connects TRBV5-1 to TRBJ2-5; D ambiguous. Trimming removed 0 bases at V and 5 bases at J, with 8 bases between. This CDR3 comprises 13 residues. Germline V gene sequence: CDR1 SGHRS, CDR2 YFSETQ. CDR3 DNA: TGCGCCAGCAGCTTGGCCGGTGGTGAGACCCAGTACTTC. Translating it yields CASSLAGGETQYF. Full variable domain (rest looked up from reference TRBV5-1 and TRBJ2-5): KAGVTQTPRYLIKTRGQQVTLSCSPISGHRSVSWYQQTPGQGLQFLFEYFSETQRNKGNFPGRFSGRQFSNSRSEMNVSTLELGDSALYLCASSLAGGETQYFGPGTRLLVL.

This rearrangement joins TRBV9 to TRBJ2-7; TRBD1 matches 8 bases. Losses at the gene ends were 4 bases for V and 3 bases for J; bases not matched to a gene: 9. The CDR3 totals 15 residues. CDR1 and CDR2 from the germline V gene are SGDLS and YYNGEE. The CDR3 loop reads CASSPWTGRNYEQYF. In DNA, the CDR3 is TGTGCCAGCAGCCCCTGGACAGGGCGTAACTACGAGCAGTACTTC.

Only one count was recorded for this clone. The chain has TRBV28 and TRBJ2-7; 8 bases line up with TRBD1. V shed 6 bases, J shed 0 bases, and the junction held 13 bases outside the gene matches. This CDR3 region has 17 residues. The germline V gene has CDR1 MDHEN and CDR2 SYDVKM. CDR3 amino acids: CASRAGRGPTHSYEQYF. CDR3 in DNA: TGTGCCAGCAGAGCCGGCAGGGGGCCGACCCACTCCTACGAGCAGTACTTC.

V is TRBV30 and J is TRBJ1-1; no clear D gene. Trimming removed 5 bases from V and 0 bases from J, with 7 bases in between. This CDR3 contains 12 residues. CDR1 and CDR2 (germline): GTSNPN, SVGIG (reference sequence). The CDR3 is CAWFGLNTEAFF. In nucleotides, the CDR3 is TGTGCCTGGTTCGGACTGAACACTGAAGCTTTCTTT.

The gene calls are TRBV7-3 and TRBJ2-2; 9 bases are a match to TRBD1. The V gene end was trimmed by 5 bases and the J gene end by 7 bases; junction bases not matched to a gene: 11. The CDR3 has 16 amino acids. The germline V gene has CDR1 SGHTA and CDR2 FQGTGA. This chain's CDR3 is CASSTGQGRNGGELFF. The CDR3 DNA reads TGTGCCAGCAGCACCGGACAGGGGCGTAATGGCGGGGAGCTGTTTTTT.

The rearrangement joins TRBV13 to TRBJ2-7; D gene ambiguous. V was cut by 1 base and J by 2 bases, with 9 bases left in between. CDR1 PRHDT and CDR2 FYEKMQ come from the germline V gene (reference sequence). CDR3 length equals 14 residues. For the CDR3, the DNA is TGTGCCAGCAGCTTAGCGGCATCCACCTACGAGCAGTACTTC. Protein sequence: CASSLAASTYEQYF.

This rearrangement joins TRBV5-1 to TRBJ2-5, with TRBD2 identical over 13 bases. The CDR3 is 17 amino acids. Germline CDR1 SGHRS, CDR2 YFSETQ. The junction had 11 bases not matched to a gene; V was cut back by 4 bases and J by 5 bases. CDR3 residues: CASSPSTSGRAGETQYF. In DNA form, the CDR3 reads TGCGCCAGCAGCCCTTCTACTAGCGGGAGGGCCGGGGAGACCCAGTACTTC.

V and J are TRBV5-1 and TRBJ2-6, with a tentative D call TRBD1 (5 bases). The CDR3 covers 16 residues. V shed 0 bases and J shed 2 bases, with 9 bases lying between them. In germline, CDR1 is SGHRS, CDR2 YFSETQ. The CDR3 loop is CASSLALGAGANVLTF. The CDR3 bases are TGCGCCAGCAGCTTGGCGCTAGGGGCTGGGGCCAACGTCCTGACTTTC.

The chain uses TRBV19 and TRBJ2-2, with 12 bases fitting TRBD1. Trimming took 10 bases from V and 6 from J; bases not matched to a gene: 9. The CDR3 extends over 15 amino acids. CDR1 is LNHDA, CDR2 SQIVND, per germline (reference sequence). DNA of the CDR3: TGTGCCACCTCCGGGACAGGGGGCCCGGCCGGGGAGCTGTTTTTT. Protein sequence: CATSGTGGPAGELFF. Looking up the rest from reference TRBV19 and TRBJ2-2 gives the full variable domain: DGGITQSPKYLFRKEGQNVTLSCEQNLNHDAMYWYRQDPGQGLRLIYYSQIVNDFQKGDIAEGYSVSREKKESFPLTVTSAQKNPTAFYLCATSGTGGPAGELFFGEGSRLTVL.

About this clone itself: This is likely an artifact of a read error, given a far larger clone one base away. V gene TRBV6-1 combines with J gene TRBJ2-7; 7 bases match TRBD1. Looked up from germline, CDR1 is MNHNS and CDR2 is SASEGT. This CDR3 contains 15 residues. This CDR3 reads CANSEGAGGSYEQYF. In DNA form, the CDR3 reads TGTGCCAACAGTGAAGGGGCAGGGGGCTCCTACGAGCAGTACTTC.

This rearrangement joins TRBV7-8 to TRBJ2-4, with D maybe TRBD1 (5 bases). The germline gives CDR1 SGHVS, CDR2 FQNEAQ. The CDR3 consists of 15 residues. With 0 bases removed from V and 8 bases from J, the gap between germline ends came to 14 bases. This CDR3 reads CASSLAQGGTDIQYF. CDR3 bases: TGTGCCAGCAGCTTAGCGCAGGGCGGTACGGACATTCAGTACTTC.

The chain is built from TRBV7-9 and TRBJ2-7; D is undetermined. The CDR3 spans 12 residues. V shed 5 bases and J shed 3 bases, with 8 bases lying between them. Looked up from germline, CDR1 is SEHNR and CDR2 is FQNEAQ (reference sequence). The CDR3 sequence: CASSPRDYEQYF. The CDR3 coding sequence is TGTGCCAGCAGCCCTAGGGACTACGAGCAGTACTTC.

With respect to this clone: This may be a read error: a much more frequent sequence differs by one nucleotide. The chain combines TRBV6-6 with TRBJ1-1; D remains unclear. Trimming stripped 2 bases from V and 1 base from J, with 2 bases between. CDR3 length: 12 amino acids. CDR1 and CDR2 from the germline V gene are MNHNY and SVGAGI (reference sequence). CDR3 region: CASSYPNTEAFF. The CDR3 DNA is TGTGCCAGCAGTTACCCGAACACTGAAGCTTTCTTT.

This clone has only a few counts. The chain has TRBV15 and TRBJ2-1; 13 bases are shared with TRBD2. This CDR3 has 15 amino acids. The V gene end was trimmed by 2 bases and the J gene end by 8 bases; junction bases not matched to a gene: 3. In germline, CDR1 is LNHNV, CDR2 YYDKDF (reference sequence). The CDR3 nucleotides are TGTGCCACCAGCAGAAGGACTAGCGGGAGACATGAGCAGTTCTTC. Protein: CATSRRTSGRHEQFF.

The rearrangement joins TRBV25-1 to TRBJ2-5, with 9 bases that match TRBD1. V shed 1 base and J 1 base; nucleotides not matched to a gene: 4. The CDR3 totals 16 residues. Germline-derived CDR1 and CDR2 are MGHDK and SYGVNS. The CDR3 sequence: CASSESGTGFQETQYF. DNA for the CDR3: TGTGCCAGCAGTGAATCCGGGACAGGGTTCCAAGAGACCCAGTACTTC.

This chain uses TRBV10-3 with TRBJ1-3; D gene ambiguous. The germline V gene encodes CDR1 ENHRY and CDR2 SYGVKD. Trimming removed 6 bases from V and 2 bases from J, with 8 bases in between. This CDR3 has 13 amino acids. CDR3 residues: CAISGNPGNTIYF. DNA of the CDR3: TGTGCCATCAGCGGAAACCCTGGAAACACCATATATTTT.